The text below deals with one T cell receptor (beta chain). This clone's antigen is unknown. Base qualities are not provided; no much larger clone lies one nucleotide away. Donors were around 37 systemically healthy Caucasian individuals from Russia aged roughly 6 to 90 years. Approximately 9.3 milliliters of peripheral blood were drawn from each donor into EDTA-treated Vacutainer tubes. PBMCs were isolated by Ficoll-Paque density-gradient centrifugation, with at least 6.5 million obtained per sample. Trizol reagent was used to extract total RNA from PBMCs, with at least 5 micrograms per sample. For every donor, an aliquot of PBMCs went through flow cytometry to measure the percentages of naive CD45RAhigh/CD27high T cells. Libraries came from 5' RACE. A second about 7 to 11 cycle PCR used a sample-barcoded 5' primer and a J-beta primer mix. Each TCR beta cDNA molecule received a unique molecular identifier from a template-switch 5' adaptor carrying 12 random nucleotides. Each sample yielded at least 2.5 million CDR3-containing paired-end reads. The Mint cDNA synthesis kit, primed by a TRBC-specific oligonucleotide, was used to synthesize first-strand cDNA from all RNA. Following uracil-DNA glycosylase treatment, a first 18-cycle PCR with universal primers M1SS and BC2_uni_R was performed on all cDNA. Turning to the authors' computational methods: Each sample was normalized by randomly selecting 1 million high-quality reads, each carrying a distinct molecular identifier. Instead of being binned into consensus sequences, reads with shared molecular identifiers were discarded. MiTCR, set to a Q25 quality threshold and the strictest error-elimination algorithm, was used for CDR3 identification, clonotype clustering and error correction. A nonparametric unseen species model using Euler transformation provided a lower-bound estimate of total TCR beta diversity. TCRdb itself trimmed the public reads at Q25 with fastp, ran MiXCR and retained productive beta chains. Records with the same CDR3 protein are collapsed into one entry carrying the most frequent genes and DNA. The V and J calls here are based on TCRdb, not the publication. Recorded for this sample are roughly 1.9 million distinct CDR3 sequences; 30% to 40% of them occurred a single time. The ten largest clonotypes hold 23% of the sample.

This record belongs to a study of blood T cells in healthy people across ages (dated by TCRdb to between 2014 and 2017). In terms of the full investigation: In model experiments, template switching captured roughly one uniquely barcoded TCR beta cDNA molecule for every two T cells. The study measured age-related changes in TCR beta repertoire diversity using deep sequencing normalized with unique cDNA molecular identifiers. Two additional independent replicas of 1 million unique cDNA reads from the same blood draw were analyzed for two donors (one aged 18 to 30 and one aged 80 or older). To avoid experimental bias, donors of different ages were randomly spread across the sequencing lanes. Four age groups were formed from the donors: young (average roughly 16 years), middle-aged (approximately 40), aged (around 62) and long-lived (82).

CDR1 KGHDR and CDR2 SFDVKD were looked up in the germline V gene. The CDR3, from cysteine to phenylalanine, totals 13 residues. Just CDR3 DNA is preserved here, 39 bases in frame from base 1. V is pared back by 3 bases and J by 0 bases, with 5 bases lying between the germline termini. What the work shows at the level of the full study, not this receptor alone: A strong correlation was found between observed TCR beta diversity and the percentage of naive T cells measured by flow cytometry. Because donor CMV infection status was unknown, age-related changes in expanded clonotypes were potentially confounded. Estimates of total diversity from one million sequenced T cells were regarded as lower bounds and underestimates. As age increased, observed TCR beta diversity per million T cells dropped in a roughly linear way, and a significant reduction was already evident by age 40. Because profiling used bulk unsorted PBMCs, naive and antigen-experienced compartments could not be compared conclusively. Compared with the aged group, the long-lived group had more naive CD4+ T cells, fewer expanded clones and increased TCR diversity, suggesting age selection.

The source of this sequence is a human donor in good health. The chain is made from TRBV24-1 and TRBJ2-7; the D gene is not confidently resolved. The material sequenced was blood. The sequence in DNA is TGTGCCACCAGTGATGCATTCTCCTACGAGCAGTACTTC. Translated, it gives CATSDAFSYEQYF.